Listed here are 12 T cell receptor beta chains from one sample, sequenced in a study of shared clonotypes between healthy human individuals. Sequenced by immunoSEQ multiplex PCR; TCRdb stores in-frame clones only, minus some. The table shows approximately 640,000 clones, with less than 95% occurring only once. Sequencing input: memory CD8+ T cells from PBMCs. Subset described: CD45RO+ cells pooled with CCR7-negative TemRA cells. All receptors derive from a young man in good health. Some clones in this sample may be carry-over from other donors' samples.

V is TRBV4-1 and J is TRBJ2-3, with 12 bases identical to TRBD2. Germline V CDR1 and CDR2: MGHRA, YSYEKL. This CDR3 spans 18 amino acids. The V and J ends lost 1 base and 7 bases, in that order; junction bases with no gene match: 12. CDR3 sequence: CASSQGGLAGGPRYTQYF. CDR3 DNA sequence: TGCGCCAGCAGCCAAGGGGGGCTAGCGGGAGGGCCGAGGTATACGCAGTATTTT.

The V gene is TRBV6-6, the J gene TRBJ1-5; unclear D gene. The CDR3 covers 14 residues. Trimming stripped 6 bases from V and 0 bases from J, with 9 bases between. Per the germline V gene, CDR1 is MNHNY and CDR2 is SVGAGI (reference sequence). The CDR3 DNA reads TGTGCCAGCAGGATAGACCTTAGCAATCAGCCCCAGCATTTT. Protein sequence: CASRIDLSNQPQHF.

The chain is built from TRBV25-1 and TRBJ2-2, with D possibly matching TRBD2 (5 bases). V was pared by 1 base and J by 2 bases, with 14 bases between. Germline loops: CDR1 MGHDK, CDR2 SYGVNS. There are 17 residues in the CDR3. The CDR3 DNA is TGTGCCAGCAGTGAATTGCTCCACGAGGGCAACACCGGGGAGCTGTTTTTT. Protein: CASSELLHEGNTGELFF.

The rearrangement joins TRBV5-1 to TRBJ2-5, with D hard to call. Trimming took off 0 bases at V and 2 bases at J, with 11 bases between the two ends. There are 15 residues in the CDR3. Germline CDR1 SGHRS, CDR2 YFSETQ. Written as DNA, the CDR3 is TGCGCCAGCAGCTTGGCTATTGGAGAGCAAGAGACCCAGTACTTC. It yields the protein CASSLAIGEQETQYF.

This clone was counted once. The chain links TRBV5-3 to TRBJ1-5; D may be TRBD1 (6 bases). TRBV5-3 is an ORF, and what it does is uncertain. Trimming removed 5 bases at V and 3 bases at J, with 15 bases between. This CDR3 has 15 residues. The CDR3 region is CARRFDRTSNQPQHF. The CDR3 nucleotides are TGTGCCAGAAGATTCGACAGGACTTCCAATCAGCCCCAGCATTTT.

The chain recombines TRBV5-6 with TRBJ1-1; 9 bases are a match to TRBD1. The CDR3 spans 16 residues. The germline V gene encodes CDR1 SGHDT and CDR2 YYEEEE. Unmatched junction bases numbered 17, after V lost 6 bases and J lost 8 bases. The CDR3 region is CASTWGPGQGSPEAFF. In DNA, the CDR3 is TGTGCCAGCACCTGGGGACCGGGACAGGGTTCTCCAGAAGCTTTCTTT.

The gene calls are TRBV27 and TRBJ2-6; D gene uncertain. Per germline, CDR1 MNHEY and CDR2 SMNVEV (reference sequence). V shed 2 bases and J shed 4 bases, with 6 bases lying between them. This CDR3 has 14 amino acids. The CDR3 reads CASSLMEGANVLTF. CDR3 sequence (DNA): TGTGCCAGCAGTTTAATGGAAGGGGCCAACGTCCTGACTTTC.

This sequence joins TRBV7-8 and TRBJ2-5; perhaps TRBD1 as D (6 bases). Trimming left V 4 bases short and J 3 bases short, with 9 bases between. The CDR3 extends over 13 amino acids. The germline CDR1 and CDR2 sequences are SGHVS and FQNEAQ. The CDR3 spells CASSYRVEETQYF. Here the CDR3 DNA reads TGTGCCAGCAGCTACAGGGTGGAAGAGACCCAGTACTTC.

The chain has TRBV10-2 and TRBJ1-5, with D perhaps matching TRBD1 (6 bases). The germline V gene has CDR1 WSHSY and CDR2 SAAADI. V shed 4 bases and J shed 2 bases, with 15 bases lying between them. The CDR3 has 16 amino acids. This CDR3 reads CASSVTRGGGNQPQHF. The CDR3 DNA reads as TGCGCCAGCAGTGTGACGAGGGGGGGAGGCAATCAGCCCCAGCATTTT.

The chain couples TRBV19 to TRBJ2-7; D is possibly TRBD2 (5 bases). Germline loops: CDR1 LNHDA, CDR2 SQIVND (reference sequence). This CDR3 contains 15 residues. V was trimmed by 3 bases and J by 0 bases, leaving 12 bases between them. The chain's CDR3 is CASSIRSGSSYEQYF. The CDR3 nucleotides are TGTGCCAGTAGTATCCGAAGCGGAAGCTCCTACGAGCAGTACTTC.

This chain links TRBV28 with TRBJ2-1; 7 positions match TRBD2. Trimming took 2 bases from V and 1 from J; bases not matched to a gene: 11. Looked up from germline, CDR1 is MDHEN and CDR2 is SYDVKM. CDR3 length equals 18 residues. The CDR3 sequence is CASSLLPPGGRSYNEQFF. CDR3 coding DNA: TGTGCCAGCAGTTTACTCCCACCCGGGGGGAGATCCTACAATGAGCAGTTCTTC. The full variable domain, rest sourced from reference TRBV28 and TRBJ2-1, is DVKVTQSSRYLVKRTGEKVFLECVQDMDHENMFWYRQDPGLGLRLIYFSYDVKMKEKGDIPEGYSVSREKKERFSLILESASTNQTSMYLCASSLLPPGGRSYNEQFFGPGTRLTVL.

V is TRBV29-1 and J is TRBJ1-2, with a possible D match to TRBD1 (5 bases). CDR3 length: 15 residues. V lost 0 bases and J 8 bases, leaving 19 bases between the germline ends. Per germline, CDR1 SQVTM and CDR2 ANQGSEA. As DNA, the CDR3 is TGCAGCGTTGAAGATCTTAGACACAGGTCGGGAGGCTACACCTTC. This encodes CSVEDLRHRSGGYTF. Complete variable domain (other parts from reference TRBV29-1 and TRBJ1-2): SAVISQKPSRDICQRGTSLTIQCQVDSQVTMMFWYRQQPGQSLTLIATANQGSEATYESGFVIDKFPISRPNLTFSTLTVSNMSPEDSSIYLCSVEDLRHRSGGYTFGSGTRLTVV.